This record covers a single T cell receptor beta chain. This clonotype has a single count. Its antigen has not been determined. No quality values exist for individual bases; no much larger clone is one base distant. One read amounts to weak evidence. The entry originates in a study of T-cell memory formation after mild COVID-19 (dated by TCRdb to the early 2020s). Context from the whole study: Most TCR sequence clusters were specific to one of the two donors. In two donors, T-cell clones that expanded and contracted after mild COVID-19 were followed by sequencing TCRalpha and TCRbeta repertoires longitudinally. Two young, previously healthy adult volunteers, one female and one male, were included in the cohort.

As encoded in the germline V gene (reference sequence), CDR1 is LNHDA while CDR2 is SQIVND. The germline V end is reduced by 1 base and the J end by 8 bases; junction bases left unmatched: 8. The CDR3 covers 15 residues, taking in both the cysteine and the phenylalanine. Only CDR3 DNA is held: 45 bases, read in frame from base 1. Sequencing was carried out with an Illumina NovaSeq 6000. Using 5'RACE with constant-segment primers, TCRalpha and TCRbeta cDNA libraries were constructed, with sample barcodes and unique molecular identifiers added in the process. Trizol reagent was used to extract RNA from every sample. Library amplification was performed in two PCR steps, and a second sample barcode and Illumina TruSeq adapters were introduced in the second step. Sequencing of libraries was performed on an Illumina NovaSeq with 2 x 150 bp paired-end reads. On the authors' methods: The reads were demultiplexed and collapsed into UMI-guided consensus sequences using migec v1.2.7. Using mixcr v2.1.11, the UMI consensuses were aligned to TRA and TRB V and J templates and assembled into clonotypes. A clonotype was counted as expanded or contracted only if both edgeR and NoisET called the change significant, with noise models trained on biological replicates. edgeR calls used a false discovery rate-adjusted p below 0.01 and a log2 fold-change threshold of 1. PCA with hierarchical clustering of max-normalized trajectories of the 1000 most abundant clonotypes was used as exploratory dynamics analysis. Separately sequenced CD4+ and CD8+ repertoires were used to assign the CD4 or CD8 phenotype of responding clones. The public sequencing data were trimmed at Q25 with fastp and processed into clonotypes with MiXCR by TCRdb, which kept only in-frame beta chains. Rows are unified per CDR3 protein, each entry keeping the most common DNA and genes. The V and J calls shown here were made by TCRdb, not taken from the authors' results. Present in this sample are some 410,000 distinct CDR3 sequences, less than 25% of which were seen just once. Clones ranked in the top ten supply about 12% of the sample.

PBMCs were isolated by Ficoll-Paque density gradient centrifugation. General study outcomes and caveats: Balanced CD4/CD8 phenotypes were observed for clones contracting from day 15 to 85, whereas a bias towards CD4+ was observed for a second wave of clones expanding from day 15 to 37. Contracting CD4+ clones were found mainly in CM and EM memory subsets, while CD8+ clones were enriched in EMRA. The detection of some responding clones in pre-infection memory suggests that pre-existing cross-reactive memory T cells joined the SARS-CoV-2 response. The study covered only two mild cases, and larger cohorts including severe cases with pre-infection samples were considered necessary. SARS-CoV-2 specificity of the second-wave clones peaking on day 37 was not confirmed.

The rearrangement joined TRBV19 to TRBJ2-1, and 7 junctional nucleotides match TRBD2. Sequencing was done on a sample of PBMCs or a T cell subset sorted from them (not recorded which). The sequence came from an adult woman who had mild COVID-19 (a few samples of this study predate the infection). The sample titles of this study are shuffled in the database, so cell type and time point are left out; the donor was told from shared clones. The DNA reads TGTGCCAGTAGTATAGGAACAGCGGGGTTATATGAGCAGTTCTTC. Translated, this is CASSIGTAGLYEQFF.